Below are 10 T cell receptor beta chains sequenced from a single sample in a study of blood T cell repertoires in COVID-19. TCRdb's copy holds only in-frame clones and misses some; the assay was immunoSEQ multiplex PCR. This repertoire shows roughly 380,000 clones, around 87% found once; its top ten account for 1.3%. The material sequenced was PBMCs or T cells enriched from blood (not recorded which). The receptors here all came from a man younger than 40 who had recovered from COVID-19.

The V and J genes are TRBV19 and TRBJ2-1, with 11 bases lining up with TRBD2. The trim removed 5 bases at V and 9 bases at J, leaving 12 bases unmatched. The CDR3 extends over 16 amino acids. Looked up from germline, CDR1 is LNHDA and CDR2 is SQIVND (reference sequence). CDR3 in amino acids: CASSPRPTSGIGEQFF. The CDR3 DNA sequence: TGTGCCAGTAGTCCCCGACCGACTAGCGGGATTGGTGAGCAGTTCTTC.

The gene calls are TRBV19 and TRBJ1-2; maybe TRBD1 (5 bases). Trimming left V 7 bases short and J 0 bases short, with 12 bases between. The CDR3 has 14 amino acids. Germline V lookup: CDR1 LNHDA, CDR2 SQIVND (reference sequence). CDR3 region: CASTTTRANYGYTF. The CDR3 DNA reads as TGTGCCAGTACCACAACCAGGGCTAACTATGGCTACACCTTC.

Comments on this clone: Other DNA variants within this sample encode the same CDR3. The chain is built from TRBV7-9 and TRBJ1-6; 9 bases line up with TRBD1. This CDR3 region has 14 residues. The V gene end was trimmed by 5 bases and the J gene end by 8 bases; junction bases not matched to a gene: 4. The germline CDR1 and CDR2 sequences are SEHNR and FQNEAQ (reference sequence). CDR3 in DNA: TGTGCCAGCAGCCTTCGGACAGGGGATTCACCCCTCCACTTT. Translation gives CASSLRTGDSPLHF.

This rearrangement joins TRBV3-1 (or the pseudogene TRBV3-2) to TRBJ1-6, with D tentatively TRBD1 (5 bases). Germline V gene data show CDR1 as LGHDT and CDR2 as YNNKEL (reference sequence). There are 16 residues in the CDR3. Trimming left V 3 bases short and J 11 bases short, with 20 bases between. The CDR3 is CASSHSSGTPGAPLHF. For the CDR3, the DNA is TGTGCCAGCAGCCATAGCTCCGGGACCCCGGGAGCACCCCTCCACTTT.

The chain recombines TRBV2 with TRBJ1-1; 9 nucleotides line up with TRBD1. The germline V gene encodes CDR1 SNHLY and CDR2 FYNNEI. CDR3 length equals 15 residues. The CDR3, as DNA: TGTGCATTCGGGGACAGGGAGGGGATATCCACTGAAGCTTTCTTT. This gives the protein CAFGDREGISTEAFF.

The chain combines TRBV5-1 with TRBJ2-5; TRBD1 aligns across 7 bases. The V gene end was trimmed by 0 bases and the J gene end by 5 bases; junction bases not matched to a gene: 4. The CDR3 extends over 14 amino acids. Germline values: CDR1 SGHRS, CDR2 YFSETQ. The CDR3 DNA sequence: TGCGCCAGCAGCTTGGGACAGGGTGCGGAGACCCAGTACTTC. It specifies CASSLGQGAETQYF.

The gene calls are TRBV7-8 and TRBJ2-5, with 11 bases fitting TRBD2. CDR1 SGHVS and CDR2 FQNEAQ come from the germline V gene. J was trimmed by 7 bases and V by 5 bases; bases with no gene match: 9. The CDR3 contains 15 residues. CDR3 sequence: CASSPLAGGGTTQYF. The DNA for the CDR3 is TGTGCCAGCAGCCCGCTAGCGGGGGGTGGTACGACCCAGTACTTC.

A remark on this clone: One end of the junction fails to match germline, which may point to a read error. The J gene is TRBJ2-1, the V gene TRBV7-7; 8 positions match TRBD1. The CDR3 length is 15 residues. Germline V gene lookup returns CDR1 SSHAT and CDR2 FNYEAQ (reference sequence). The DNA of the CDR3 is TGTGCTAGCAGTCCGGACAGGGCCCTCTACAATGAGCAGTTCTTC. Amino acids: CASSPDRALYNEQFF.

The sample holds one count of this clone. The chain links TRBV29-1 to TRBJ1-1; TRBD1 matches at 7 bases. The CDR3 runs to 13 residues. Germline V gene data show CDR1 as SQVTM and CDR2 as ANQGSEA. V gave up 7 bases and J gave up 6 bases; unmatched junction bases: 11. The CDR3 sequence: CSAQGEFLPEAFF. The CDR3 DNA follows: TGCAGCGCTCAGGGGGAATTCCTTCCTGAAGCTTTCTTT.

This chain connects TRBV20-1 to TRBJ2-5, with 9 bases that match TRBD2. Trimming removed 3 bases from V and 3 bases from J; junction bases left unmatched: 5. The germline V gene encodes CDR1 DFQATT and CDR2 SNEGSKA (reference sequence). The CDR3 has 14 residues. The CDR3 DNA is TGCAGTGCTAGTACCGCGGGGGGGGAAGAGACCCAGTACTTC. This codes for CSASTAGGEETQYF.